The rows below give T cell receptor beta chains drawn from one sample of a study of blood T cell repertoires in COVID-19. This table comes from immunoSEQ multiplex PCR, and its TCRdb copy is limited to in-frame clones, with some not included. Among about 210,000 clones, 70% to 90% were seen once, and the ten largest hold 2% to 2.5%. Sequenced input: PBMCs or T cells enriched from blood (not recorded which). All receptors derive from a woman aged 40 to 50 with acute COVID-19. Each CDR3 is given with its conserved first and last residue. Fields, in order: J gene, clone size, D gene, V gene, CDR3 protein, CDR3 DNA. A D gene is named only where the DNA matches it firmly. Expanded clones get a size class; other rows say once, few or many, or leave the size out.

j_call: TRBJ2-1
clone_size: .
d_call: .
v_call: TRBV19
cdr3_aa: CASSSLETGDEQFF
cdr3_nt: TGTGCCAGTAGTAGCTTGGAAACAGGCGATGAGCAGTTCTTC

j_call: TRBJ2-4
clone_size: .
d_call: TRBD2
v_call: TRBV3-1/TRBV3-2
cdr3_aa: CASSPLAGAAKNIQYF
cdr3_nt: TGTGCCAGCAGCCCATTAGCGGGAGCAGCCAAAAACATTCAGTACTTC

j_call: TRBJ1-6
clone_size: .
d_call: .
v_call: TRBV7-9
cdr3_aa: CASSGTGGSPLHF
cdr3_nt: TGTGCCAGCAGCGGCACTGGGGGGTCACCCCTCCACTTT

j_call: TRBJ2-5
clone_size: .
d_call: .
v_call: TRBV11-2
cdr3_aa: CASSLVSGTGIETQYF
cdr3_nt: TGTGCCAGCAGCTTAGTCTCGGGAACAGGGATAGAGACCCAGTACTTC

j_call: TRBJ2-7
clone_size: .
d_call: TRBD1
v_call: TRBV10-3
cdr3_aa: CAISNTGGTEQYF
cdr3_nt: TGTGCCATCAGCAATACAGGGGGCACCGAGCAGTACTTC

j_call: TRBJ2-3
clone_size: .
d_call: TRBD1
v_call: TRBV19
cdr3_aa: CASSAGTGGDTQYF
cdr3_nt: TGTGCCAGTAGTGCCGGGACAGGGGGAGATACGCAGTATTTT

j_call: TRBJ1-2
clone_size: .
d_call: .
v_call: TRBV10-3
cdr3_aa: CAISDSGVDGYTF
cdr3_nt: TGTGCCATCAGTGATTCAGGGGTCGATGGCTACACCTTC

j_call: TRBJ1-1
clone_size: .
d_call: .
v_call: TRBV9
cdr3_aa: CASSVERRDTEAFF
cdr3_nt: TGTGCCAGCAGCGTAGAACGTCGGGACACTGAAGCTTTCTTT

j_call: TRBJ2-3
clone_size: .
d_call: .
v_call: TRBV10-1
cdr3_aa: CASSPTSKDTQYF
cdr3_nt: TGCGCCAGCAGCCCCACTAGTAAAGATACGCAGTATTTT

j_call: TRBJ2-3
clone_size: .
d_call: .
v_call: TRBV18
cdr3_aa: CASSPVSSGTTDTQYF
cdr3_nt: TGTGCCAGCTCACCAGTTTCGTCAGGTACCACAGATACGCAGTATTTT

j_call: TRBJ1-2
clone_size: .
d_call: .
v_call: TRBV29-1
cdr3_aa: CSVLLGASVSYTF
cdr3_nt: TGCAGCGTTTTGTTGGGCGCTTCAGTAAGCTACACCTTC

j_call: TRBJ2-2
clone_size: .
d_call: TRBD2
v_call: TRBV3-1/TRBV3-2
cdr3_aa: CASSLSGLAGIGELFF
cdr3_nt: TGTGCCAGCAGCTTATCGGGACTAGCGGGAATCGGGGAGCTGTTTTTT

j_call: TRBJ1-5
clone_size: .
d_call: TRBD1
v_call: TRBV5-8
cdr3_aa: CASSPRPGTGLAGNQPQHF
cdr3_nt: TGTGCCAGCAGCCCTCGTCCCGGGACAGGGCTCGCAGGCAATCAGCCCCAGCATTTT

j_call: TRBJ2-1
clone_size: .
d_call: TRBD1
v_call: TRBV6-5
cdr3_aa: CASSFDRGLENEQFF
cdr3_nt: TGTGCCAGCAGTTTCGACAGGGGGCTCGAAAATGAGCAGTTCTTC

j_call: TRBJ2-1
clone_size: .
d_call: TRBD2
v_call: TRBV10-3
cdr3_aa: CAISERAGAPIEQFF
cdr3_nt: TGTGCCATCAGTGAGCGAGCGGGGGCCCCCATTGAGCAGTTCTTC

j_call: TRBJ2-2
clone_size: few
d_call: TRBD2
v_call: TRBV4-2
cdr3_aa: CASSQRLAANTGELFF
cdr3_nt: TGTGCCAGCAGCCAGAGACTAGCGGCGAACACCGGGGAGCTGTTTTTT

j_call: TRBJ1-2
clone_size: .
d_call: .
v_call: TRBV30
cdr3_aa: CAWTFRDRYTF
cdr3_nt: TGTGCCTGGACGTTCAGGGATCGCTACACCTTC

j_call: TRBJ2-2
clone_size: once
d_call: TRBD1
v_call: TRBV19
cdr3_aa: CASSIQGRGSGELFF
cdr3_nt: TGTGCCAGTAGTATTCAAGGCAGGGGGAGCGGGGAGCTGTTTTTT

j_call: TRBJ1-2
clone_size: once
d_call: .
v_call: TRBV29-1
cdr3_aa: CSVEDAGSNYGYTF
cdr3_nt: TGCAGCGTTGAAGACGCCGGGTCCAACTATGGCTACACCTTC

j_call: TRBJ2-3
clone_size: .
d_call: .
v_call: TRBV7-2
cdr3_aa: CASSLVSPGGTDTQYF
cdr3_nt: TGTGCCAGCAGCTTAGTTTCCCCGGGTGGCACAGATACGCAGTATTTT

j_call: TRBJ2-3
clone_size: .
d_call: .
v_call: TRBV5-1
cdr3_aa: CASSLAGADTQYF
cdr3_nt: TGCGCCAGCAGCTTGGCAGGGGCAGATACGCAGTATTTT

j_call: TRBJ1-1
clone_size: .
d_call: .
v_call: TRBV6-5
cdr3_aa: CASSSTVYTEAFF
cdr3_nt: TGTGCCAGCAGTTCCACAGTATACACTGAAGCTTTCTTT

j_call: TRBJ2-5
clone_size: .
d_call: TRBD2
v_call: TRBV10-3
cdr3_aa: CAIRTSGGRQETQYF
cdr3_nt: TGTGCCATCCGGACTAGCGGGGGGCGTCAAGAGACCCAGTACTTC

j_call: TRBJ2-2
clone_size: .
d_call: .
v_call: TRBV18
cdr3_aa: CASSPDRLHTGELFF
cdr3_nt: TGTGCCAGCTCCCCCGACAGGCTTCACACCGGGGAGCTGTTTTTT

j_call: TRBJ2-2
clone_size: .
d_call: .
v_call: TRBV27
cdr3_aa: CASTAGAGELFF
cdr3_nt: TGTGCCAGCACTGCAGGGGCCGGGGAGCTGTTTTTT

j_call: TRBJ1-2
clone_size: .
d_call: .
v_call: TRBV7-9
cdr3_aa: CASSSDIRPHGYTF
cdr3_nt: TGTGCCAGCAGCTCCGACATAAGACCTCATGGCTACACCTTC

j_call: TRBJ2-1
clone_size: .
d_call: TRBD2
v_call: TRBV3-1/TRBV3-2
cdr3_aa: CASSLAGGDKEQFF
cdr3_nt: TGTGCCAGCAGCCTAGCGGGGGGGGATAAAGAGCAGTTCTTC

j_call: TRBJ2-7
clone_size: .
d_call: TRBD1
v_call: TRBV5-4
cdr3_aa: CASRQEPGQDYEQYF
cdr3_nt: TGTGCCAGCAGACAGGAGCCGGGACAGGACTACGAGCAGTACTTC

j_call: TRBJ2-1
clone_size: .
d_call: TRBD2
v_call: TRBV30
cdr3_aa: CAWRFSGKGEQFF
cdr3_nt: TGTGCCTGGAGGTTTAGCGGGAAGGGTGAGCAGTTCTTC

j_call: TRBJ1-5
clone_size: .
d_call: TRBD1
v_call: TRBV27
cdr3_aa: CASSLGTGLSNQPQHF
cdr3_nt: TGTGCCAGCAGTTTAGGGACAGGGCTGAGCAATCAGCCCCAGCATTTT

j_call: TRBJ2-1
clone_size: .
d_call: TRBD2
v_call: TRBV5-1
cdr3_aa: CASSFSGSPYNEQFF
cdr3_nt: TGCGCCAGCAGCTTCAGCGGGAGTCCTTACAATGAGCAGTTCTTC

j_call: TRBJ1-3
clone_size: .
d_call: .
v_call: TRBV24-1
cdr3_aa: CATNHRAGNTIYF
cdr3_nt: TGTGCCACCAACCACAGGGCTGGAAACACCATATATTTT

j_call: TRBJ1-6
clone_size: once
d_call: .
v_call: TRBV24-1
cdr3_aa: CATSGYGDSPLHF
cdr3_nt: TGTGCCACCAGTGGCTATGGTGATTCACCCCTCCACTTT

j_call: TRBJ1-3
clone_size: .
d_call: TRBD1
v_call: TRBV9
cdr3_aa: CASSAVRQGSGNTIYF
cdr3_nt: TGTGCCAGCAGCGCGGTTAGACAGGGCTCTGGAAACACCATATATTTT

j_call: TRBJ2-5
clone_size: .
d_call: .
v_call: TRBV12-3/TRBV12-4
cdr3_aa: CASSTDGARAQYF
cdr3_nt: TGTGCCAGCAGCACCGACGGAGCGAGGGCCCAGTACTTC

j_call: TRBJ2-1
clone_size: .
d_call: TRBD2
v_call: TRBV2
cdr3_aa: CASSEEGLAGVYNEQFF
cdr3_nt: TGTGCCAGCAGTGAAGAAGGGCTAGCGGGGGTATACAATGAGCAGTTCTTC

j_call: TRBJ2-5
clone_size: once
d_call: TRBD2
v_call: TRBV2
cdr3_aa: CASETSGRGAETQYF
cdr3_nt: TGTGCCAGCGAGACTAGCGGGAGGGGCGCGGAGACCCAGTACTTC

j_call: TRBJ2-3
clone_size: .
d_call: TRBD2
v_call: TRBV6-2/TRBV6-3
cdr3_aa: CASSSQRGVTDTQYF
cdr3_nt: TGTGCCAGCAGTTCCCAGCGGGGGGTCACAGATACGCAGTATTTT

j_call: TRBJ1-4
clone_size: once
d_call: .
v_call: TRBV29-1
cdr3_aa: CSARNRTTNEKLFF
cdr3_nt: TGCAGCGCGAGAAACAGAACAACTAATGAAAAACTGTTTTTT

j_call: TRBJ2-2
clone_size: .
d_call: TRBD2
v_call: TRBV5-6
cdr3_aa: CASSFQRLAGVVGELFF
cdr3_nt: TGTGCCAGCAGCTTTCAGCGCCTAGCGGGAGTTGTCGGGGAGCTGTTTTTT

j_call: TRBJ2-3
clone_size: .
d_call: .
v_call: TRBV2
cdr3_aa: CASSARTAGSTDTQYF
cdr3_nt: TGTGCCAGCAGCGCTCGGACCGCGGGGAGCACAGATACGCAGTATTTT

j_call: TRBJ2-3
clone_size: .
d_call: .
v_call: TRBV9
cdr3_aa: CASSATSTDTQYF
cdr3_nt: TGTGCCAGCAGCGCGACTAGCACAGATACGCAGTATTTT

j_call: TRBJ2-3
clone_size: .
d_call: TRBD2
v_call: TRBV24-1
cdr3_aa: CATSAQISGGRKDTQYF
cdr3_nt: TGTGCCACCAGTGCTCAAATTTCGGGGGGAAGGAAAGATACGCAGTATTTT

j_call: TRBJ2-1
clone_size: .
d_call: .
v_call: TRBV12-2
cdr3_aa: CASRSRLRLAPPSSYNEQFF
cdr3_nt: TGTGCAAGTCGCTCCCGCCTTAGGCTAGCGCCGCCGAGCTCCTACAATGAGCAGTTCTTC

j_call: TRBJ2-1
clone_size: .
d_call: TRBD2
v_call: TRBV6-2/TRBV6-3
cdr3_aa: CASSPPGLAGREQFF
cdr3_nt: TGTGCCAGCAGTCCACCGGGACTAGCGGGAAGAGAGCAGTTCTTC

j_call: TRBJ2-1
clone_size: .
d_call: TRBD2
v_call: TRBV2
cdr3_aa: CASRGLAGYNEQFF
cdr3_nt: TGTGCCAGCAGGGGTCTAGCGGGTTACAATGAGCAGTTCTTC

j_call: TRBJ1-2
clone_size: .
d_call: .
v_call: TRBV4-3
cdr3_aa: CASSQAEGDGYTF
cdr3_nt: TGCGCCAGCAGCCAAGCCGAGGGGGATGGCTACACCTTC

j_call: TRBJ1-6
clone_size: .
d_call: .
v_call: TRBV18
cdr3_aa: CASSLDRHDSPLHF
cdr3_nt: TGTGCCAGCTCACTGGACAGACACGATTCACCCCTCCACTTT

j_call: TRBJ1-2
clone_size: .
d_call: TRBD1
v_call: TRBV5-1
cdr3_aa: CASSALGQGYGYTF
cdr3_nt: TGCGCCAGCAGCGCCCTGGGACAGGGCTATGGCTACACCTTC

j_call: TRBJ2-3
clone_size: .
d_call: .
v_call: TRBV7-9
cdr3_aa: CASSRLGQFSTDTQYF
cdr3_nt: TGTGCCAGCAGTCGCCTAGGACAGTTTAGCACAGATACGCAGTATTTT

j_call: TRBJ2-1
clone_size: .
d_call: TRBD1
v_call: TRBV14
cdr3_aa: CASSLLSGQGTTYNEQFF
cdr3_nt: TGTGCCAGCAGCCTTTTATCGGGACAGGGGACTACCTACAATGAGCAGTTCTTC

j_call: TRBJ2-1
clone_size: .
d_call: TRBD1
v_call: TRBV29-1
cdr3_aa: CSVDRTGGMVNEQFF
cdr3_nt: TGCAGCGTTGATAGGACAGGGGGCATGGTAAATGAGCAGTTCTTC

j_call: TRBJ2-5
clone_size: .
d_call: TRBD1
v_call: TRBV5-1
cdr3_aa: CASSRTGLQETQYF
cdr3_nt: TGCGCCAGCAGCAGGACAGGGCTCCAAGAGACCCAGTACTTC

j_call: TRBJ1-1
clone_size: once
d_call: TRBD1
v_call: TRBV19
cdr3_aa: CASRGQGVWNTEAFF
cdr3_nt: TGTGCCAGTAGGGGACAGGGGGTATGGAACACTGAAGCTTTCTTT

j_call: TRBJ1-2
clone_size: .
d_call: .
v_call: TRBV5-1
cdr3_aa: CASSLAGETNYGYTF
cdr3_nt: TGCGCCAGCAGCTTGGCGGGAGAAACTAACTATGGCTACACCTTC

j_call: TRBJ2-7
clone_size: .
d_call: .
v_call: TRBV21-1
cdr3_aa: CASSTADRKYEQYF
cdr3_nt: TGTGCCAGCAGCACTGCGGACAGGAAATACGAGCAGTACTTC

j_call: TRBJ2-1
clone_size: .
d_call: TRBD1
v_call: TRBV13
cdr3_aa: CASSFSSRGRIDEQFF
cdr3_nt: TGTGCCAGCAGTTTTAGCTCCAGGGGGCGCATCGATGAGCAGTTCTTC

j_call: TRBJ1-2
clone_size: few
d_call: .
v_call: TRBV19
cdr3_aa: CASSIGVQGMRNGYTF
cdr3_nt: TGTGCCAGTAGTATAGGGGTCCAGGGGATGCGTAATGGCTACACCTTC